This T cell receptor (beta chain) was captured in a study of PD-1 blockade in classical Hodgkin lymphoma (TCRdb year 2020). Broadly, across the study: Nivolumab dosing was 3 mg/kg intravenously every 2 weeks, continuing until either disease progression or unacceptable toxicity. The study used TCR beta sequencing and CyTOF to define a peripheral blood immune signature of response to PD-1 blockade in classical Hodgkin lymphoma. Study-wide findings and limitations: By C4D1, a significant rise was seen in CD4+ TCR diversity but not in CD8+ TCR diversity (p=0.0027 vs p=0.16), and the rise was most apparent among complete responders (p=0.02). Lower diversity was seen in patients whose nivolumab began less than 1 year after ASCT, and these patients were left out of later analyses so that immune reconstitution would not confound the results. Baseline diversity similar to that of newly diagnosed patients was observed in trial patients achieving complete response, whereas significantly lower diversity was observed in partial responders and progressors. Baseline TCR diversity was reported to be lower in newly diagnosed patients than in healthy donors and to be lower still in relapsed/refractory patients. The study was limited to a single clinical trial cohort, and causes of repertoire differences, possibly disease activity or prior therapy, remained undefined.

Sample time point, as interpreted from the label and publication: cycle 1 day 1 (C1D1), immediately before nivolumab initiation. Every trial patient had relapsed after autologous stem cell transplantation, and cohorts A, B and C differed in prior brentuximab vedotin exposure. The trial cohort was composed of 56 patients with relapsed/refractory classical Hodgkin lymphoma, for whom complete response, partial response or progressive disease was recorded as best overall response. Single-agent nivolumab was administered to trial patients in the multi-cohort phase II CheckMate 205 trial. An independent review committee assessed best overall response by applying the 2007 International Working Group response criteria. Trial PBMCs were collected immediately before nivolumab initiation (C1D1) and during therapy at cycle 2 day 1 and cycle 4 day 1. Peripheral blood was collected in 8 mL Vacutainer Cell Preparation Tubes, from which PBMCs were isolated by centrifugation and then cryopreserved.

This clone was seen more than once but under ten times. Its antigen is not yet known. No much larger clone exists at a distance of one base, and base qualities are not known. Via the germline V gene, CDR1 is MNHNS and CDR2 SASEGT. The germline ends are 18 bases apart after V is trimmed by 4 bases and J by 8 bases. Including the terminal cysteine and phenylalanine, the CDR3 comprises 15 residues. Only CDR3 DNA remains: 45 bases, in frame from the first base. Genomic DNA was extracted with the Qiagen DNeasy kit from unsorted PBMCs and from negatively selected CD4+ and CD8+ fractions. TCR beta CDR3 regions were subjected to amplification by immunoSEQ multiplex PCR with primers that anneal to V and J segments. Amplification bias was minimized using a synthetic immune receptor repertoire, and residual bias was removed computationally after sequencing. The original pipeline was this. Custom Python scripts were used to quantify repertoire diversity as the Shannon entropy index. The unsorted, CD4+ and CD8+ repertoires were each analyzed separately, with the exception of combined analyses, where CD4+ and CD8+ sequences were merged in silico. Clonal expansion was defined as at least a 2-fold frequency increase after treatment relative to C1D1, with a pseudocount of 0.5 for undetected baseline clones. Singleton clones were defined as clones with 0 or 1 copy at C1D1, and non-singleton clones were defined as clones with 2 or more copies. Clones expanded in unsorted samples were annotated as CD4+, CD8+ or unknown by matching protein sequences in sorted samples from the same patient. Wilcoxon tests on paired samples were used to test diversity changes from C1D1 to C4D1. TCRdb holds this immuneACCESS table with in-frame rearrangements only. Some clones are missing; in checked studies, unresolved V genes explain under half, and the rest has no known cause. Clone size and V and J calls were adopted from that table, with D and trimming inferred from the DNA. The sample records about 37,000 clones, over 65% of which are singletons. Approximately 9.9% of the sample rests with the top ten.

The sequencing here drew on peripheral blood mononuclear cells (PBMCs), taken at baseline. The chain joins TRBV6-1 to TRBJ2-4; TRBD2 is possibly the D segment (5 matching bases). The source of this sequence is a human donor with classical Hodgkin lymphoma. For the CDR3, the sequence is CASSADPLRRHIQYF. The DNA is as follows: TGTGCCAGCAGTGCAGACCCACTTCGGAGGCACATTCAGTACTTC.